The clone carrying this TCR beta chain came up a few times. As yet, its antigen is unknown. Germline V CDR1 and CDR2: MNHEY, SVGEGT. Trimming cost V 0 bases and J 5 bases, with 14 bases left between them. The CDR3 contains 16 residues. iRepertoire HTBI primers and Arm-PCR of CDR3 regions built TCR beta libraries. TCRdb fed the multiplex PCR reads into MiXCR, producing one record per CDR3 protein. The sample holds 580,000 or so distinct CDR3 sequences, roughly 15% seen once. This record comes from a study of regulatory T cells in long-lasting Graves disease. Time point given: newly diagnosed GD, antithyroid drugs for less than 3 months. With RNA extracted from PBMCs as input, the TCR library was made. Study conclusions and caveats: Exclusively peripheral blood, rather than thyroid tissue, was studied.

The sample was also reused in another study, on T cells in Graves' hyperthyroidism and ophthalmopathy.

The specimen was peripheral blood mononuclear cells (PBMCs), collected at new diagnosis, from a patient treated with antithyroid drugs. The gene calls are TRBV6-2 or TRBV6-3 and TRBJ2-1; D ambiguous. This receptor was taken from a man aged 18 to 35 with Graves disease. The CDR3 region has the DNA TGTGCCAGCAGTTACTCGCCCAGCGTCGAGCACAATGAGCAGTTCTTC. Encoded protein: CASSYSPSVEHNEQFF.